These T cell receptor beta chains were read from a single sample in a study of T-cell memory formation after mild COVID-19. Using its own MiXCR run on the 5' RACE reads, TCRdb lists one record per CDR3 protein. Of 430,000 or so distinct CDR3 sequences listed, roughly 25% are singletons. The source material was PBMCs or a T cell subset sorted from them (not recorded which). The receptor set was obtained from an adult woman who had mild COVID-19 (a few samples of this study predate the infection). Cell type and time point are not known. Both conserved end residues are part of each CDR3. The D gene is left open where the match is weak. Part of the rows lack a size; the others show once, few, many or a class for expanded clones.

CDR3nt: TGCGCCAGCAGCTTGGTAGGAGAGGGGACCGGGGAGCTGTTTTTT
CDR3aa: CASSLVGEGTGELFF
v_gene: TRBV5-1
d_gene: -
abundance: few
j_gene: TRBJ2-2

CDR3nt: TGTGCCAGCAGCCCCTCAAGACAGGGATGGGACGAAAAACTGTTTTTT
CDR3aa: CASSPSRQGWDEKLFF
v_gene: TRBV7-2
d_gene: TRBD1
abundance: -
j_gene: TRBJ1-4

CDR3nt: TGCAGTGCTTCACTAGCGGGGGGGATCTACGAGCAGTACTTC
CDR3aa: CSASLAGGIYEQYF
v_gene: TRBV20-1
d_gene: TRBD2
abundance: -
j_gene: TRBJ2-7

CDR3nt: TGTGCCAGCAGTTTGAGTGGAAGGGTAGATACGCAGTATTTT
CDR3aa: CASSLSGRVDTQYF
v_gene: TRBV12-3/TRBV12-4
d_gene: -
abundance: -
j_gene: TRBJ2-3

CDR3nt: TGTGCCAGCAGCGATCACCCGGGGGGTGCTAATGAAAAACTGTTTTTT
CDR3aa: CASSDHPGGANEKLFF
v_gene: TRBV7-9
d_gene: -
abundance: few
j_gene: TRBJ1-4

CDR3nt: TGTGCCAGCAGCAATCCGGGTTCCGAAGAGACCCAGTACTTC
CDR3aa: CASSNPGSEETQYF
v_gene: TRBV7-6
d_gene: -
abundance: many
j_gene: TRBJ2-5

CDR3nt: TGCAGTGCTAGCTTTTCTCGGTCGGACAGGGGCTATGGCTACACCTTC
CDR3aa: CSASFSRSDRGYGYTF
v_gene: TRBV20-1
d_gene: TRBD1
abundance: few
j_gene: TRBJ1-2

CDR3nt: TGTGCCAGCAGCCCACCGACGGGGTTTGGAGACACTGAAGCTTTCTTT
CDR3aa: CASSPPTGFGDTEAFF
v_gene: TRBV7-9
d_gene: -
abundance: -
j_gene: TRBJ1-1

CDR3nt: TGCGCCAGCAGCCAAACCGGGACTAGCGGGGGGTACAATGAGCAGTTCTTC
CDR3aa: CASSQTGTSGGYNEQFF
v_gene: TRBV4-1
d_gene: TRBD2
abundance: few
j_gene: TRBJ2-1

CDR3nt: TGTGCCAGCAGTTTCCAGGGGGCGCGACGGGAGACCCAGTACTTC
CDR3aa: CASSFQGARRETQYF
v_gene: TRBV12-3/TRBV12-4
d_gene: TRBD1
abundance: -
j_gene: TRBJ2-5

CDR3nt: TGCAGCGTTGAAGACACCTCCCCCGGGACAGCTCGCACAGATACGCAGTATTTT
CDR3aa: CSVEDTSPGTARTDTQYF
v_gene: TRBV29-1
d_gene: TRBD1
abundance: few
j_gene: TRBJ2-3

CDR3nt: TGTGCCAGAAGCCCCGGACTAGCGGGGGGGCTGTACAATGAGCAGTTCTTC
CDR3aa: CARSPGLAGGLYNEQFF
v_gene: TRBV5-3
d_gene: TRBD2
abundance: -
j_gene: TRBJ2-1

CDR3nt: TGCGCCAGCAGCCAATCCCCCACCGAGGGAAACTATGGCTACACCTTC
CDR3aa: CASSQSPTEGNYGYTF
v_gene: TRBV4-1
d_gene: -
abundance: few
j_gene: TRBJ1-2

CDR3nt: TGTGCCAGCAGCTTAAAGGGTGGTGAGGGCTACACCTTC
CDR3aa: CASSLKGGEGYTF
v_gene: TRBV7-3
d_gene: -
abundance: few
j_gene: TRBJ1-2

CDR3nt: TGTGCCAGCAGTCTCCGGACAGGGAAAGCTGTCTGGAACACTGAAGCTTTCTTT
CDR3aa: CASSLRTGKAVWNTEAFF
v_gene: TRBV12-3/TRBV12-4
d_gene: TRBD1
abundance: few
j_gene: TRBJ1-1

CDR3nt: TGTGCCAGCACCCAAGGACAGGGGTACTACGAGCAGTACTTC
CDR3aa: CASTQGQGYYEQYF
v_gene: TRBV7-8
d_gene: TRBD1
abundance: -
j_gene: TRBJ2-7

CDR3nt: TGTGCCAGCAGCCACGGGACAGGGGGCTCGGATACGCAGTATTTT
CDR3aa: CASSHGTGGSDTQYF
v_gene: TRBV3-1
d_gene: TRBD1
abundance: few
j_gene: TRBJ2-3

CDR3nt: TGTGCCAGCAGTGTGACAGGGAACACCGGGGAGCTGTTTTTT
CDR3aa: CASSVTGNTGELFF
v_gene: TRBV12-3/TRBV12-4
d_gene: -
abundance: -
j_gene: TRBJ2-2

CDR3nt: TGTGCCAGCAGCTTAGGAGGGGTGGCGAAAAGCACAGATACGCAGTATTTT
CDR3aa: CASSLGGVAKSTDTQYF
v_gene: TRBV7-2
d_gene: -
abundance: few
j_gene: TRBJ2-3

CDR3nt: TGTGCCAGCAGGAGGGAGGTGGGCTACACCTTC
CDR3aa: CASRREVGYTF
v_gene: TRBV7-9
d_gene: -
abundance: -
j_gene: TRBJ1-2

CDR3nt: TGTGCCAGCAGTTCTCGGCAGGCCGCCTACGAGCAGTACTTC
CDR3aa: CASSSRQAAYEQYF
v_gene: TRBV12-3/TRBV12-4
d_gene: -
abundance: few
j_gene: TRBJ2-7

CDR3nt: TGTGCCAGCAGTGAGCGGGCAGGGATTAACACTGAAGCTTTCTTT
CDR3aa: CASSERAGINTEAFF
v_gene: TRBV6-5
d_gene: -
abundance: few
j_gene: TRBJ1-1

CDR3nt: TGTGCCAGCAGCCAAGACCAGCCCGGACAGAAAGGCTACACCTTC
CDR3aa: CASSQDQPGQKGYTF
v_gene: TRBV4-2
d_gene: -
abundance: -
j_gene: TRBJ1-2

CDR3nt: TGTGCCAGCAGCCAAGATCAGGGGCGGTGGTTGGATGGCTACACCTTC
CDR3aa: CASSQDQGRWLDGYTF
v_gene: TRBV14
d_gene: -
abundance: few
j_gene: TRBJ1-2

CDR3nt: TGTGCCAGCAGTTCGAGACTCCGGGACAGGACATACGAGCAGTACTTC
CDR3aa: CASSSRLRDRTYEQYF
v_gene: TRBV27
d_gene: TRBD1
abundance: few
j_gene: TRBJ2-7

CDR3nt: TGTGCCAGCAGCCCGGTTCCGGGGACCCAGTACTTC
CDR3aa: CASSPVPGTQYF
v_gene: TRBV7-9
d_gene: -
abundance: -
j_gene: TRBJ2-5

CDR3nt: TGCAGTGCTCCAAACCAGGATCCGTACCAAGAGACCCAGTACTTC
CDR3aa: CSAPNQDPYQETQYF
v_gene: TRBV20-1
d_gene: -
abundance: once
j_gene: TRBJ2-5

CDR3nt: TGCGCCAGCAGCCAGCTAGGGACTAGCGGGAATCCCTACAATGAGCAGTTCTTC
CDR3aa: CASSQLGTSGNPYNEQFF
v_gene: TRBV4-3
d_gene: TRBD2
abundance: few
j_gene: TRBJ2-1

CDR3nt: TGTGCCAGCAGCCTTAGGGGACCGAGCGGGAGGTCCTACAATGAGCAGTTCTTC
CDR3aa: CASSLRGPSGRSYNEQFF
v_gene: TRBV12-3/TRBV12-4
d_gene: TRBD2
abundance: few
j_gene: TRBJ2-1

CDR3nt: TGTGCCAGCAGCCATACCGGGACTAGGGCCAATGAGCAGTTCTTC
CDR3aa: CASSHTGTRANEQFF
v_gene: TRBV12-3/TRBV12-4
d_gene: TRBD2
abundance: few
j_gene: TRBJ2-1

CDR3nt: TGTGCCAGCACCACCGGGGGCATCGGCTACACCTTC
CDR3aa: CASTTGGIGYTF
v_gene: TRBV12-3/TRBV12-4
d_gene: -
abundance: -
j_gene: TRBJ1-2

CDR3nt: TGCGCCAGCAGCCAAGGGGGTCGGGGGGCCTTTTGGAATGAGCAGTTCTTC
CDR3aa: CASSQGGRGAFWNEQFF
v_gene: TRBV4-1
d_gene: -
abundance: few
j_gene: TRBJ2-1

CDR3nt: TGTGCCAGCAGTGAAGCGGGGGAGGGGGCCCGGGCTGAAGCTTTCTTT
CDR3aa: CASSEAGEGARAEAFF
v_gene: TRBV6-1
d_gene: TRBD1
abundance: few
j_gene: TRBJ1-1

CDR3nt: TGTGCCAGCCCGAGGGGGACAGGGTGGAACTTT
CDR3aa: CASPRGTGWNF
v_gene: TRBV7-9
d_gene: TRBD1
abundance: few
j_gene: TRBJ1-1

CDR3nt: TGTGCCAGCAGTTTTTGGAGGGCTAGCGGATACAATGAGCAGTTCTTC
CDR3aa: CASSFWRASGYNEQFF
v_gene: TRBV12-3/TRBV12-4
d_gene: TRBD2
abundance: -
j_gene: TRBJ2-1

CDR3nt: TGTGCCAGCAGCCCGACTAGCGGGCTACACAATGAGCAGTTCTTC
CDR3aa: CASSPTSGLHNEQFF
v_gene: TRBV14
d_gene: TRBD2
abundance: -
j_gene: TRBJ2-1

CDR3nt: TGCAGCGTTGATTCCGGGGAGCTGTTTTTT
CDR3aa: CSVDSGELFF
v_gene: TRBV29-1
d_gene: -
abundance: -
j_gene: TRBJ2-2

CDR3nt: TGTGCCATCAGAACGACAGGCCCAGAGCAGTACTTC
CDR3aa: CAIRTTGPEQYF
v_gene: TRBV10-3
d_gene: -
abundance: -
j_gene: TRBJ2-7

CDR3nt: TGTGCCAGCAGTTGGGGGGAAACCTATGGCTACACCTTC
CDR3aa: CASSWGETYGYTF
v_gene: TRBV6-5
d_gene: -
abundance: -
j_gene: TRBJ1-2

CDR3nt: TGTGCCAGCGGGCCAGGTACGGGAGGGAGAAATGAGCAGTTCTTC
CDR3aa: CASGPGTGGRNEQFF
v_gene: TRBV6-5
d_gene: TRBD2
abundance: few
j_gene: TRBJ2-1

CDR3nt: TGCGCCAGCAGCTCCGACCCCGCCGTGAACACCGGGGAGCTGTTTTTT
CDR3aa: CASSSDPAVNTGELFF
v_gene: TRBV5-1
d_gene: -
abundance: many
j_gene: TRBJ2-2

CDR3nt: TGTGCCAGTAAGCGGCAGGGCTTCAACGCAGATACGCAGTATTTT
CDR3aa: CASKRQGFNADTQYF
v_gene: TRBV19
d_gene: -
abundance: -
j_gene: TRBJ2-3

CDR3nt: TGTGCCAGCAGCTTAGAGGCCCCCTCTCCCCCAGATACGCAGTATTTT
CDR3aa: CASSLEAPSPPDTQYF
v_gene: TRBV7-8
d_gene: -
abundance: few
j_gene: TRBJ2-3

CDR3nt: TGTGCCAGCGCTTGGATTGACGGATCCCCCTACGAGCAGTACTTC
CDR3aa: CASAWIDGSPYEQYF
v_gene: TRBV5-6
d_gene: -
abundance: -
j_gene: TRBJ2-7

CDR3nt: TGTGCCAGCAGCTCCGGCCCATACGAGCAGTACTTC
CDR3aa: CASSSGPYEQYF
v_gene: TRBV12-3/TRBV12-4
d_gene: -
abundance: many
j_gene: TRBJ2-7

CDR3nt: TGTGCCAGCAGCGTAGCTCCCCGGGACGGGGATGAAAAACTGTTTTTT
CDR3aa: CASSVAPRDGDEKLFF
v_gene: TRBV9
d_gene: -
abundance: -
j_gene: TRBJ1-4

CDR3nt: TGTGCCTGCGGACAGGGTTTCGACGAGCAGTACTTC
CDR3aa: CACGQGFDEQYF
v_gene: TRBV30
d_gene: TRBD1
abundance: -
j_gene: TRBJ2-7

CDR3nt: TGCGCCAGCAGCCCGAACGACAGTCCCTACGAGCAGTACTTC
CDR3aa: CASSPNDSPYEQYF
v_gene: TRBV5-1
d_gene: -
abundance: -
j_gene: TRBJ2-7

CDR3nt: TGTGCCAGCAGCCAAGAAGGACAGGCCTACGAGCAGTACTTC
CDR3aa: CASSQEGQAYEQYF
v_gene: TRBV3-1
d_gene: TRBD1
abundance: few
j_gene: TRBJ2-7

CDR3nt: TGTGCCAGCCGCTTTTCTAGCGGGGGGATTCAAGAGACCCAGTACTTC
CDR3aa: CASRFSSGGIQETQYF
v_gene: TRBV12-3/TRBV12-4
d_gene: TRBD2
abundance: -
j_gene: TRBJ2-5